The next 18 T cell receptor beta chains were all read from a single sample in a study of T-cell memory formation after mild COVID-19. TCRdb used MiXCR to reprocess the 5' RACE reads, holding one entry per CDR3 protein. The table records roughly 500,000 distinct CDR3 sequences, over 20% of them present only once. Sequenced input: PBMCs or a T cell subset sorted from them (not recorded which). The receptor source for this set is an adult woman who had mild COVID-19 (a few samples of this study predate the infection). Cell type and time point are not known.

This chain connects TRBV5-1 to TRBJ1-2; D unclear. CDR3 size: 14 residues. The V and J ends lost 0 bases and 7 bases respectively, with 13 bases between them. Germline loops: CDR1 SGHRS, CDR2 YFSETQ. The CDR3 DNA reads as TGCGCCAGCAGCTTGGACCAGGCCCCAGGTGGCTACACCTTC. As protein: CASSLDQAPGGYTF.

This clonotype has more than one count but fewer than ten. This chain links TRBV7-2 with TRBJ1-2; tentatively, D is TRBD1 (6 bases). The V gene lost 8 bases and the J gene lost 1 base, with 11 bases spanning the gap. The CDR3 has 13 amino acids. Per the germline V gene, CDR1 is SGHTA and CDR2 is FQGNSA. The CDR3 DNA reads as TGTGCCAGCCCTGGGGGCCTTAACTATGGCTACACCTTC. Protein: CASPGGLNYGYTF.

This clonotype was counted a few times. The CDR3 spells CSGGGDEQFF. The CDR3 DNA reads TGCAGCGGCGGGGGGGATGAGCAGTTCTTC. The rearrangement uses TRBV29-1 and TRBJ2-1, with 9 positions matching TRBD2. V trimming: 7 bases; J trimming: 8 bases; junction bases outside the gene matches: 0. Germline V lookup: CDR1 SQVTM, CDR2 ANQGSEA. This CDR3 is 10 amino acids long.

This clonotype was seen a few times. The chain links TRBV12-3 or TRBV12-4 to TRBJ2-1; 8 bases fit TRBD2. The CDR3 has 15 residues. V was clipped by 3 bases and J by 2 bases; unmatched bases: 3. The CDR3 DNA reads as TGTGCCAGCAGTTTTAGTAGCGGGGCCTACAATGAGCAGTTCTTC. Translated: CASSFSSGAYNEQFF.

The chain links TRBV29-1 to TRBJ1-2; D is perhaps TRBD1 (5 bases). Between the trimmed V and J ends, which lost 4 bases and 8 bases, there was a span of 14 bases. The CDR3 spans 12 residues. Looked up from germline, CDR1 is SQVTM and CDR2 is ANQGSEA. The CDR3 protein is CSVVVGGDGYTF. The CDR3 DNA follows: TGCAGCGTTGTGGTGGGGGGGGACGGCTACACCTTC.

This clonotype was seen a few times. V usage is TRBV18 and J usage is TRBJ1-2, with 8 positions matching TRBD1. The CDR3 is made up of 15 amino acids. Germline V gene sequence: CDR1 KGHSH, CDR2 LQKENI. V gave up 1 base and J gave up 8 bases; unmatched junction bases: 9. CDR3 residues: CASSPRTGSGGGYTF. Here the CDR3 DNA reads TGTGCCAGCTCACCACGGACAGGGTCCGGGGGGGGCTACACCTTC.

The chain is built from TRBV6-2 or TRBV6-3 and TRBJ2-1, with 8 bases identical to TRBD2. The V and J ends lost 4 bases and 4 bases, in that order; junction bases with no gene match: 15. The CDR3 consists of 18 residues. CDR1 is MNHEY, CDR2 SVGEGT, per germline. The CDR3 protein is CASSLGASAGGWYNEQFF. The CDR3 nucleotides are TGTGCCAGCAGTTTAGGGGCCTCGGCGGGAGGTTGGTACAATGAGCAGTTCTTC.

The chain combines TRBV12-3 or TRBV12-4 with TRBJ1-3; maybe TRBD1 (6 bases). Trimming took off 7 bases at V and 0 bases at J, with 16 bases between the two ends. The CDR3 runs to 16 residues. The CDR3 protein is CASTIPTGLSGNTIYF. As DNA, the CDR3 is TGTGCCAGCACTATTCCGACAGGACTCTCTGGAAACACCATATATTTT.

This clonotype was seen a few times. This rearrangement joins TRBV13 to TRBJ2-5, with 12 bases that match TRBD2. Germline V lookup: CDR1 PRHDT, CDR2 FYEKMQ (reference sequence). Trimming took 5 bases from V and 5 from J; bases not matched to a gene: 6. The CDR3 is 15 amino acids. This chain's CDR3 is CASSATTSGRETQYF. For the CDR3, the DNA is TGTGCCAGCAGCGCCACAACTAGCGGGAGGGAGACCCAGTACTTC.

The rearrangement uses TRBV12-3 or TRBV12-4 and TRBJ1-1; D gene ambiguous. The V gene lost 1 base and the J gene lost 6 bases, with 9 bases spanning the gap. This CDR3 contains 13 residues. The CDR3 spells CASSLVLRAEAFF. CDR3 nucleotides: TGTGCCAGCAGTTTAGTACTGCGTGCTGAAGCTTTCTTT.

This clonotype was seen more than once but under ten times. The chain recombines TRBV15 with TRBJ2-7; 7 bases align to TRBD1. Germline trimming cut 5 bases from V and 2 bases from J; bases unmatched to any gene: 6. The CDR3 covers 14 residues. The germline V gene has CDR1 LNHNV and CDR2 YYDKDF (reference sequence). CDR3 protein: CATSGPGTAYEQYF. In DNA, the CDR3 is TGTGCCACCAGCGGACCCGGGACAGCCTACGAGCAGTACTTC.

This chain uses TRBV20-1 with TRBJ1-4, with no clear D. This CDR3 contains 14 residues. The germline V gene encodes CDR1 DFQATT and CDR2 SNEGSKA (reference sequence). V lost 1 base, J lost 0 bases, and 6 bases lay in between. The CDR3 region is CSARVPATNEKLFF. CDR3 DNA sequence: TGCAGTGCTAGAGTGCCAGCAACTAATGAAAAACTGTTTTTT.

This chain links TRBV12-3 or TRBV12-4 with TRBJ1-1, with a tentative D call TRBD1 (5 bases). V dropped 5 bases and J dropped 5 bases, with 12 bases sitting between them. This CDR3 has 13 residues. The DNA of the CDR3 is TGTGCCAGCAGTCCGGCGGGACTGACTGAAGCTTTCTTT. Translation: CASSPAGLTEAFF.

The chain carries TRBV10-3 and TRBJ1-1; tentatively, D is TRBD1 (5 bases). The ends were cut back, 10 bases at V and 5 bases at J, with 20 bases in the middle. Germline V CDR1 and CDR2: ENHRY, SYGVKD. This CDR3 has 14 residues. Here the CDR3 reads CATRGDQGRTEAFF. The CDR3 DNA reads as TGTGCCACACGAGGGGATCAGGGAAGGACTGAAGCTTTCTTT.

This clonotype was detected only a few times. The V call is TRBV5-1, the J call TRBJ2-1; 11 bases line up with TRBD2. Germline V CDR1 and CDR2: SGHRS, YFSETQ. The V gene end was trimmed by 4 bases and the J gene end by 2 bases; junction bases not matched to a gene: 8. The CDR3 contains 17 residues. CDR3 sequence: CASSKEGTSGTYNEQFF. The CDR3 nucleotides are TGCGCCAGCAGCAAAGAGGGGACTAGCGGAACCTACAATGAGCAGTTCTTC.

The chain has TRBV19 and TRBJ2-5; D may be TRBD1 (5 bases). With 1 base removed from V and 4 bases from J, the gap between germline ends came to 10 bases. The CDR3 sequence is 14 residues long. The germline V gene has CDR1 LNHDA and CDR2 SQIVND (reference sequence). The CDR3 loop reads CASSIGPGSETQYF. The CDR3 bases are TGTGCCAGTAGTATAGGGCCAGGGTCAGAGACCCAGTACTTC.

V and J are TRBV14 and TRBJ2-1; the D gene is possibly TRBD1 (7 bases). Germline V gene data show CDR1 as SGHDN and CDR2 as FVKESK. The length of the CDR3 is 14 residues. Trimming stripped 3 bases from V and 7 bases from J, with 13 bases between. CDR3 nucleotides: TGTGCCAGCAGCCAGAACAGGGGAGGAAATGAGCAGTTCTTC. Protein product: CASSQNRGGNEQFF.

The chain links TRBV5-1 to TRBJ1-2; unclear D gene. V was clipped by 0 bases and J by 1 base, with 13 bases between them. The germline V gene encodes CDR1 SGHRS and CDR2 YFSETQ. The CDR3 totals 16 residues. The CDR3 sequence is CASSLGWAHINYGYTF. The CDR3 DNA follows: TGCGCCAGCAGCTTGGGTTGGGCGCACATTAACTATGGCTACACCTTC.